This T cell receptor beta chain came from a study of cytomegalovirus exposure and HLA in healthy donors (dated by TCRdb to about 2017). Regarding the complete study: An earlier analysis of approximately 640 of the donors reported 250 to 300 Gb of sequence data and some 120 million unique TCR beta sequences from about 200 million T cells. Roughly 290 gigabases of sequencing data and 91 million or so unique TCR sequences made up an early release that covered approximately 700 HLA-typed donors. Among the roughly 370 genotyped donors, 81% belonged to the genetic ancestry cluster associated with self-reported Caucasian donors. The study was designed to test whether signatures of past pathogen exposure could be identified by cataloging public T cell receptors. Using immunosequencing, the study profiled T cell repertoires from about 620 subjects and related those repertoires to cytomegalovirus serostatus. In addition to the first cohort of several hundred subjects, a separate validation cohort of 120 different subjects was used. To predict cytomegalovirus infection status, the study combined high-throughput TCR immunosequencing, statistical association of individual TCRs with disease status, and machine learning. To study patterns of TCR occurrence, a later analysis re-analyzed previously published TCR beta repertoires from several hundred donors and added high-resolution HLA genotyping. Rather than drawing on any new phenotypic data, the later analysis identified candidate immune exposures from TCR beta sequences and the way those sequences occurred across donors. In an earlier analysis of roughly 580 of the donors, high-throughput TCR beta sequencing was used to judge whether each TCR beta V gene segment behaved as functional or pseudogenic. Donor age, sex, ethnicity and CMV serostatus were compiled alongside the repertoire data. A later genetic analysis took genome-wide SNP genotypes for about 60% of the roughly 670 donors and used that subset as a discovery cohort. Every discovery cohort repertoire had been produced on one sequencing platform. HLA typing included class I and class II loci at four-digit resolution. The number of typed donors differed by locus: 629-630 for A, B, C, DRB1 and DQB1; about 520 for DQA1; around 610 for DPA1; and about 450 for DPB1. About five DR-DQ haplotypes were handled as single units for association and clustering, since linkage in the cohort was strong. Across some 400 genotyped donors of the cohort, an average of 235,054 unique TCR beta nucleotide sequences per donor were sequenced, and 15% to 20% of those sequences were non-productive.

Study-wide conclusions, independent of this receptor: A later analysis reported that several top co-occurrence clusters appeared linked to parvovirus B19, influenza, CMV and Epstein-Barr virus. A group of highly shared sequence variants was considered likely to be a technical artifact of the sequencing pipeline. Only TCR beta chains were sequenced in this cohort, and the absence of alpha or paired-chain data limited detectable features. The authors suggested that the approach could potentially be extended to other disease states and immunological phenotypes. For the cohort, immune exposure information was limited to CMV serostatus. A later genetic analysis reported fewer N-insertions in productive TCRs among donors in an Asian-associated ancestry cluster than the roughly 690-donor mean. Most TCR sequences were observed very rarely across donors, whereas some public TCRs were present in many individuals. When HLA alleles, especially DR and DQ, strongly co-occurred, TCR associations were difficult to assign to individual alleles. An earlier analysis of approximately 600 of the donors showed that most TCR beta V segments appeared in productive rearrangements either about 87% or about 30% of the time, which broadly matched IMGT annotations. The 87-base-pair reads could not distinguish some IMGT-functional V segments, including TRBV6-2 and TRBV6-3, so those segments were excluded. A further reported finding was that TCR beta sequences accurately predicted the HLA-A and HLA-B alleles for most subjects in the first cohort. The classifier was reported to diagnose cytomegalovirus status with high specificity and sensitivity in both the original and validation cohorts. According to a later analysis, TCR association rates differed among HLA loci, with DRB1 alleles showing the most associated TCRs and HLA-C alleles showing the fewest. In a later genetic analysis, a missense DCLRE1C variant was associated with V-gene and J-gene trimming of TCR beta chains, and the association was replicated in an independent cohort. A later analysis found that HLA-associated TCR beta chains were more clonally expanded and had lower generation probabilities than equally common non-associated chains. Three of the identified cytomegalovirus-associated TCR beta chains were confirmed in vitro to be specific for cytomegalovirus antigens. Because counts were too low, some 17 rarely observed V segments, including chromosome 9 orphons, were left out of the earlier analysis of 587 of the donors. Roughly uniform sequencing depth across donors was assumed in presence/absence analyses, although this assumption may not hold. Linkage disequilibrium might explain the correlated functional status among segregating V segments, but an unknown experimental factor could not be ruled out. According to a later analysis, most CMV-associated TCR beta chains appeared to be HLA-restricted, and the HLA associations seemed to be driven largely by CMV exposure. Specific HLA alleles were associated with 15,000 to 20,000 TCR beta sequences at a false discovery rate of 0.05 in a later analysis. Because HLA typing was unavailable for some donors at each locus, only the typed subset was used in association tests. A total of fewer than 200 TCR beta chains were listed by the study as associated with cytomegalovirus.

The cohort was made up of approximately 670 healthy bone marrow donors. Cohort members were all nominally healthy when sampled, although unrecorded immune exposures were likely present. Of the approximately 700 cohort members, more than 250 had a positive CMV serostatus and just over 350 had a negative one, while no CMV serostatus was recorded for the donor. Every donor gave a peripheral blood sample, and the peripheral blood mononuclear cells from that sample were used for TCR beta sequencing. The Qiagen DNeasy Blood Extraction Kit was used to extract genomic DNA from the blood cell samples. Library generation was performed with the immunoSEQ multiplex PCR assay. For the multiplex PCR, a mixture combining 60 forward primers for TCR Vbeta segments and 13 reverse primers for TCR Jbeta segments was used. The CDR3 region of rearranged TCR beta genes was amplified from genomic DNA with a multiplex PCR assay. The Illumina HiSeq System was used to sequence the amplified TCR beta libraries as 87-base-pair reads. Regarding the original processing steps: Across the roughly 700 repertoires, a later analysis counted 60 million to 90 million unique TCR beta chains, around 10 million of which were shared by at least two donors. A nearest-neighbor algorithm error-corrected the raw reads and collapsed the reads into unique sequences, merging closely related sequences to remove PCR and sequencing errors. CDR3 sequences were aligned to IMGT reference sequences to assign V, D and J gene segments. For a sequence to be retained, at least a six-nucleotide match to both a V gene segment and a J gene segment was required. Rearrangements were classified as productive when the CDR3 lacked stop codons and remained in frame with V and J, and all other rearrangements were classified as non-productive. Following IMGT convention, CDR3 was defined as the stretch from the second conserved V-encoded cysteine up to the conserved J-encoded phenylalanine. The earlier analysis of about 500 of the donors excluded sequences that lacked an unambiguous match to a single V gene segment. In an earlier analysis of 587 of the donors, V segments were called functional above 56.7% productive rearrangements and were called segregating when the between-donor standard deviation exceeded 5%. To diagnose cytomegalovirus status from the catalog of TCR beta chain sequences, a statistical classification framework was built. In a later analysis, TCR nucleotide sequences were compared against IMGT/GENE-DB human TR gene sequences so that V and J genes could be assigned. Using the TCRdist pipeline, a later analysis assigned CDR3 sequences along with most-parsimonious VDJ recombination scenarios. In a later analysis, every TCR beta chain was defined by the combination of its CDR3 amino acid sequence and its V-gene family, and reads without a unique V-gene family were dropped. In a later analysis, several hundred highly shared, low-generation-probability nucleotide sequences were removed to address suspected cross-contamination and a sequencing artifact. In a later analysis, a clonal expansion index for each public chain was calculated from normalized within-repertoire ranks of inferred template counts. A later analysis computed generation probabilities with a VDJ recombination model fitted to out-of-frame rearrangements, and checked the results against IGoR. A later analysis scored TCR-TCR, TCR-HLA and TCR-CMV co-occurrence with hypergeometric tests, applying a repertoire-size bias correction to TCR pairs. False discovery rates were estimated in a later analysis by permuting HLA or CMV assignments 20 times. In a later analysis, co-occurring TCRs were grouped using DBSCAN, and TCRdist sequence similarity was added for clustering within HLA-allele-positive subsets. Co-occurrence clustering excluded repertoires with fewer than 30,000 or more than 120,000 public chains, plus five with anomalous nucleotide sharing. Drawn from immuneACCESS, this table holds only the in-frame rearrangements with V and J called that TCRdb kept. Clones are partly lost; checked studies trace under half to an unresolved V gene and leave the rest unexplained. V and J calls and clone size are given by that table; D and trimming were obtained from the DNA. This sample lists approximately 200,000 clones; about 83% were detected once. The ten largest clones take up 1% to 1.5% of the sample.

V loses 3 bases at its end and J loses 5 bases; junction bases beyond the gene matches: 5. The CDR1 and CDR2 encoded by the germline V gene are SGDLS and YYNGEE. Including the terminal cysteine and phenylalanine, the CDR3 comprises 16 residues. Here the CDR3 DNA is all that survives: 48 bases in frame from base 1. This clone was detected once. Its antigen remains undetermined. Base qualities are missing; no much larger clone stands one base away. The chain couples TRBV9 to TRBJ2-1, and 13 junctional nucleotides match TRBD2. The sample was PBMCs. The origin of this receptor is a human donor in good health. This receptor has the CDR3 CASSAGLAGFNNEQFF. The DNA sequence is TGTGCCAGCAGCGCGGGACTAGCGGGGTTTAACAATGAGCAGTTCTTC. Where the CDR3 stops, the reference TRBV9 and TRBJ2-1 genes take over; the full variable domain is DSGVTQTPKHLITATGQRVTLRCSPRSGDLSVYWYQQSLDQGLQFLIQYYNGEERAKGNILERFSAQQFPDLHSELNLSSLELGDSALYFCASSAGLAGFNNEQFFGPGTRLTVL.